Shown below are 16 T cell receptor beta chains from a single sample sequenced in a study of Tregs in tolerant kidney transplant recipients. The repertoire was sequenced with immunoSEQ multiplex PCR; TCRdb's copy has only in-frame clones and lacks some. This table has about 240,000 clones, 65% to 85% appearing once. The specimen sequenced was CD4+ T cells from blood. These TCRs come from a human donor in good health.

V gene TRBV4-2 combines with J gene TRBJ2-1; 12 nucleotides agree with TRBD2. The CDR3 contains 16 residues. J lost 8 bases, V lost 2 bases, and 7 bases had no gene match. Germline lookup yields CDR1 LGHNA and CDR2 YNFKEQ. Here the CDR3 reads CASSQSSGGALDEQFF. The CDR3 nucleotides are TGTGCCAGCAGCCAATCTAGCGGGGGGGCCTTGGATGAGCAGTTCTTC.

The chain links TRBV14 to TRBJ1-2, with 8 bases aligning to TRBD1. This CDR3 is 14 amino acids long. Losses at the gene ends were 7 bases for V and 7 bases for J; bases not matched to a gene: 11. Germline CDR1 SGHDN, CDR2 FVKESK. The CDR3 spells CASNRQGLPSGYTF. The CDR3 bases are TGTGCCAGCAACCGACAGGGGCTCCCCTCTGGCTACACCTTC.

The CDR3 reads CASSKRQGRNTEAFF. The CDR3 DNA reads TGTGCCAGTAGTAAAAGACAGGGCCGGAACACTGAAGCTTTCTTT. J is TRBJ1-1 and V is TRBV19; TRBD1 matches 7 bases. Germline V lookup: CDR1 LNHDA, CDR2 SQIVND (reference sequence). Losses at the gene ends were 4 bases for V and 1 base for J; bases not matched to a gene: 6. The CDR3 runs 15 residues.

The chain is built from TRBV2 and TRBJ2-7; D unclear. This CDR3 contains 12 residues. Germline V gene lookup returns CDR1 SNHLY and CDR2 FYNNEI. Trimming removed 6 bases at V and 6 bases at J, with 12 bases between. Written as DNA, the CDR3 is TGTGCCAGCAGCCCCAACCCGGGCGAGCAGTACTTC. This codes for CASSPNPGEQYF.

This clone was picked up one time. The J gene is TRBJ2-7, the V gene TRBV6-1; no definite D call. V lost 11 bases, J lost 9 bases, and 17 bases lay in between. The CDR3 loop spans 11 amino acids. Germline values: CDR1 MNHNS, CDR2 SASEGT. CDR3 sequence (DNA): TGTGCCTCCAGCATAGGAGAAGTGCAGTACTTC. It specifies CASSIGEVQYF.

This chain links TRBV10-2 with TRBJ1-4, with D unclear. The germline CDR1 and CDR2 sequences are WSHSY and SAAADI. V gave up 2 bases and J gave up 7 bases, with 17 bases separating them. The CDR3 is made up of 16 amino acids. CDR3 loop: CASSEEPVGSGEKLFF. The CDR3 coding sequence is TGCGCCAGCAGTGAGGAGCCAGTCGGGAGCGGTGAAAAACTGTTTTTT.

DNA of the CDR3: TGTGCCAGCAGCGCCCAGACAGGGTTTGAAAAACTGTTTTTT. This translates into CASSAQTGFEKLFF. The chain has TRBV5-4 and TRBJ1-4; 7 bases agree with TRBD1. Germline V gene lookup returns CDR1 SGHNT and CDR2 YYREEE (reference sequence). Germline trimming cut 4 bases from V and 7 bases from J; bases unmatched to any gene: 7. The CDR3 is 14 amino acids.

The chain is built from TRBV7-9 and TRBJ2-7; TRBD1 might be the D (5 bases). V was clipped by 0 bases and J by 6 bases, with 21 bases between them. Germline CDR1 is SEHNR and CDR2 is FQNEAQ (reference sequence). The CDR3 spans 17 residues. The CDR3 nucleotides read TGTGCCAGCAGCTTAGCGCGAGTAGGGGTGATTTTTGGCGAGCAGTACTTC. Translating it yields CASSLARVGVIFGEQYF.

The DNA for the CDR3 is TGTGCCAGTAGTAGTGGACAGTCCTATCGACCCCTCCACTTT. It translates to CASSSGQSYRPLHF. The rearrangement joins TRBV19 to TRBJ1-6, with D tentatively TRBD1 (6 bases). The CDR3 has 14 residues. The germline V gene has CDR1 LNHDA and CDR2 SQIVND (reference sequence). V lost 4 bases and J lost 12, with 16 bases in between.

This chain links TRBV9 with TRBJ1-1; tentative D call: TRBD1 (6 bases). Germline CDR1 is SGDLS and CDR2 is YYNGEE. This CDR3 has 15 residues. V was cut by 0 bases and J by 1 base, with 10 bases left in between. CDR3 amino acids: CASSVVPGANTEAFF. CDR3 in DNA: TGTGCCAGCAGCGTAGTCCCGGGGGCGAACACTGAAGCTTTCTTT. Drawing the rest from reference TRBV9 and TRBJ1-1, the complete variable domain is DSGVTQTPKHLITATGQRVTLRCSPRSGDLSVYWYQQSLDQGLQFLIQYYNGEERAKGNILERFSAQQFPDLHSELNLSSLELGDSALYFCASSVVPGANTEAFFGQGTRLTVV.

This clone was seen once. This sequence joins TRBV11-2 and TRBJ1-1; 7 positions agree with TRBD1. CDR3 length: 15 residues. Looked up from germline, CDR1 is SGHAT and CDR2 is FQNNGV. Trimming cost V 6 bases and J 0 bases; bases outside gene matches: 7. CDR3 protein: CASRFTGQMNTEAFF. For the CDR3, the DNA is TGTGCCAGCAGGTTTACGGGACAGATGAACACTGAAGCTTTCTTT.

The V gene is TRBV15, the J gene TRBJ2-5; the D gene is possibly TRBD1 (6 bases). V lost 0 bases, J lost 2 bases, and 22 bases lay in between. Germline V gives CDR1 LNHNV, CDR2 YYDKDF (reference sequence). The CDR3 consists of 19 residues. In DNA, the CDR3 is TGTGCCACCAGCAGAGATCGGGCAGGGGCAGGTTCGGCTCAAGAGACCCAGTACTTC. Residues: CATSRDRAGAGSAQETQYF.

V and J are TRBV23-1 and TRBJ2-6, with TRBD1 identical over 9 bases. TRBV23-1 is known as an ORF, though its function is uncertain. J gave up 2 bases and V 0 bases, and 17 bases lay outside the gene matches. The CDR3 runs to 22 residues. DNA of the CDR3: TGCGCCAGCAGTCAATCGGGCGGTCAAACAGGGGGCGTTCCCCCTGGGGCCAACGTCCTGACTTTC. Its protein is CASSQSGGQTGGVPPGANVLTF.

This clone was counted once. J is TRBJ1-1 and V is TRBV2; no clear D. V was cut by 4 bases and J by 1 base, with 10 bases left in between. Germline V CDR1 and CDR2: SNHLY, FYNNEI. The CDR3 spans 14 residues. CDR3 protein: CASSVAGRNTEAFF. The CDR3 bases are TGTGCCAGCAGTGTGGCGGGAAGGAACACTGAAGCTTTCTTT.

The V and J genes are TRBV7-6 and TRBJ2-5; 8 bases map to TRBD2. With 5 bases clipped from V and 2 bases from J, the junction kept 28 bases outside the gene matches. The CDR3 totals 22 residues. The germline CDR1 and CDR2 sequences are SGHVS and FNYEAQ. CDR3 DNA sequence: TGTGCCAGCAGCCCCTGCTTGGGCGGGAGGAGCATCACCTCCGGGTGTCAAGAGACCCAGTACTTC. Amino acid sequence: CASSPCLGGRSITSGCQETQYF.

This chain connects TRBV5-5 to TRBJ1-1; D possibly corresponds to TRBD1 (5 bases). Germline V gene sequence: CDR1 SGHKS, CDR2 YYEKEE (reference sequence). V was trimmed by 4 bases and J by 7 bases, leaving 14 bases between them. This CDR3 is 13 amino acids long. DNA of the CDR3: TGTGCCAGCAGCCCAACCTTTCAGGGTGAAGCTTTCTTT. Encoded protein: CASSPTFQGEAFF.